This T cell receptor beta chain was identified during a study of breast tumors, draining lymph nodes, adjacent tissues (TCRdb year 2016). Study-wide context: The study compared TCR beta repertoires across tumor, adjacent nontumor tissue and axillary lymph nodes from breast cancer patients. The study aimed to assess the relationships and possible T-cell exchange between tumor, surrounding tissue and draining lymph node repertoires in human breast cancer. Points the paper makes about the study in general: The similarity between tumor and nontumor tissue repertoires was significantly greater in luminal-like breast cancer than in basal-like breast cancer. The conclusion that tumor T cells originate in lymph nodes was presented as consistent with a hypothesis rather than as directly demonstrated. T-cell repertoire diversity in tumors was found to be lower than in lymph nodes but higher than in nontumor tissue, and preferential V and J gene usage was observed. The data were considered consistent with most tumor T cells being derived from the lymph node and subsequently expanding within tumor tissue.

The axillary draining lymph nodes of breast cancer patients were the source of the lymph node samples. For sequencing, an Illumina HiSeq 2000 was employed. TCR beta chain libraries were generated by multiplex PCR amplification. The amplified TCR beta chain products were analyzed by high-throughput sequencing. TCRdb reprocessing: public reads trimmed at Q25 with fastp, clones called with MiXCR, in-frame beta chains kept. Each CDR3 protein gets just one entry, which takes the most common genes and DNA from the rows behind it. Counted in this sample were hundreds of thousands of distinct CDR3 sequences; roughly 32% of them appeared once. Jointly, the top ten make up approximately 1.5% of the sample. The germline V gene gives CDR1 as SGHRS and CDR2 as YFSETQ. Including the terminal cysteine and phenylalanine, the CDR3 comprises 17 residues. Of all the DNA, just the CDR3 is kept, 51 bases in frame from base 1. The V end gives up 0 bases and the J end 2 bases, leaving 8 bases in the junction not matched to a gene.

As for this clonotype: What this receptor recognizes is not known. Per-base quality was not reported, and no clone a single base away is much larger than it.

Here the chain combines TRBV5-1 and TRBJ2-5, with 9 junctional bases fitting TRBD1. The specimen sequenced was axillary lymph node tissue. The clonotype was recovered from a female donor with breast cancer. Some clones in this sample may be carry-over from other donors' samples. The sequenced DNA is TGCGCCAGCAGCTTGGGACAGGGAGGGACAGGGCAAGAGACCCAGTACTTC. It encodes CASSLGQGGTGQETQYF.